This paragraph reports one T cell receptor beta chain. V was trimmed by 0 bases and J by 8 bases, leaving 5 bases between them. Germline V gene lookup returns CDR1 SGHNT and CDR2 YENEEA. The CDR3 loop spans 13 amino acids. This sample is drawn from a study of T cell responses to AZD1222 COVID-19 vaccine. Across the study: It was second doses at about 4 or about 12 weeks that were pooled.

Repertoires were generated with immunoSEQ multiplex PCR, while TCRdb's copy carries only in-frame clones and drops some. Of over 100,000 clones in the sample, 85% to 90% were seen once. The chain couples TRBV11-3 to TRBJ1-6; no reliable D call. Here the sequenced sample was peripheral blood, taken on day 0 of AZD1222 vaccination. The clonotype was recovered from an adult in good health. The DNA of the CDR3 is TGTGCCAGCAGCTTAGATCTGGATTCACCCCTCCACTTT. It is translated as CASSLDLDSPLHF.